Sequencing of this T cell receptor beta chain was carried out in a study of shared clonotypes between healthy human individuals. Study overall: Aged 18 to 49, the donors were a couple of women and three men.

Trimming cost V 4 bases and J 1 base, with 14 bases left between them. The CDR3 runs to 16 residues. Germline-derived CDR1 and CDR2 are LGHNA and YSLEER. This table comes from immunoSEQ multiplex PCR, and its TCRdb copy is limited to in-frame clones, with some not included. The sample consists of fewer than 1.8 million clones, just under 99% of them appearing once. The sequence came from a man aged 30 to 45 in good health. The rearrangement links TRBV4-3 to TRBJ1-5; D is perhaps TRBD1 (6 bases). The material sequenced was naive CD4+ T cells sorted from blood. Specified subset: CD45RA+ positively selected. The CDR3: CASSPDSGTSNQPQHF. The DNA of the CDR3 is TGCGCCAGCAGCCCCGACTCGGGGACAAGCAATCAGCCCCAGCATTTT.